This T cell receptor (beta chain) was captured by sequencing in a study of cytomegalovirus exposure and HLA in healthy donors. Germline trimming cut 3 bases from V and 6 bases from J; bases unmatched to any gene: 11. The CDR3 covers 16 residues. Germline-derived CDR1 and CDR2 are MNHEY and SMNVEV (reference sequence). As concerns this clone: Its antigen is as yet unknown.

PCR primers comprised 60 Vbeta and 13 Jbeta primers. This table comes from immunoSEQ multiplex PCR, and its TCRdb copy is limited to in-frame clones, with some not included. The sample shows about 110,000 clones, around 81% of them seen only once. Study-level results: Reports credit the classifier with highly specific, highly sensitive diagnosis of cytomegalovirus status. Most sequenced TCRs were rare (though some public TCRs occurred in many donors). Being indistinguishable, some V segments were excluded, TRBV6-2 and TRBV6-3 among them. A later analysis reportedly found that, within productive TCRs, an Asian-associated ancestry cluster had fewer N-insertions than the mean observed across the approximately 670 donors.

The material sequenced was PBMCs. The chain uses TRBV27 and TRBJ1-1; 9 bases match TRBD1. The sequence derives from a woman aged 30 to 39 in good health and CMV-seronegative. CDR3 loop: CASSFIFTTGGSEAFF. The CDR3 DNA reads TGTGCCAGCAGTTTTATTTTTACGACAGGGGGTTCTGAAGCTTTCTTT.